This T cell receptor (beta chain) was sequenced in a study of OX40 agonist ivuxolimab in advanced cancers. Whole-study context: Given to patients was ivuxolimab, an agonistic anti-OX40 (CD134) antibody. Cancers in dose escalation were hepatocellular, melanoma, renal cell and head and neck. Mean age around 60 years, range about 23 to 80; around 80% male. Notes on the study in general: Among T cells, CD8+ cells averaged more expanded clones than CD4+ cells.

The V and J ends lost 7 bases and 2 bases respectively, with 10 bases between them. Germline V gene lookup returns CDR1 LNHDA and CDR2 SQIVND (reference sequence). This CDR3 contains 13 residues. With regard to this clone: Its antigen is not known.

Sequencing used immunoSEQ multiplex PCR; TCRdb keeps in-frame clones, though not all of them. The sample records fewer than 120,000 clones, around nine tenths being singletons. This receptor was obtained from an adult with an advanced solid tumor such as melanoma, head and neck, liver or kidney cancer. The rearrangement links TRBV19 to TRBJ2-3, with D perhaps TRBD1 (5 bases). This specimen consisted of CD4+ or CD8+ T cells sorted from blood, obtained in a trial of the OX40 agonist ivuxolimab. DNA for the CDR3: TGTGCCAGTACAGCAGGGTCCACAGATACGCAGTATTTT. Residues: CASTAGSTDTQYF.